The source of this T cell receptor beta chain is a study of control samples from healthy donors and cancer patients. Assay used: immunoSEQ multiplex PCR; TCRdb lists only in-frame clones, some missing. The sample yields 400,000 to 450,000 clones, 80% to 95% seen once. Germline CDR1 is SNHLY and CDR2 is FYNNEI. The CDR3 is 15 amino acids. V lost 8 bases, J lost 6 bases, and 20 bases lay in between. Sequences were obtained from PBMCs. V gene TRBV2 combines with J gene TRBJ1-5; the D is unclear. The TCR was taken from a man aged 35 to 55 with head and neck cancer. The CDR3 DNA follows: TGTGCCAGCGAAAGGAGGGAATCGGGCAGTCAGCCCCAGCATTTT. Residues: CASERRESGSQPQHF.